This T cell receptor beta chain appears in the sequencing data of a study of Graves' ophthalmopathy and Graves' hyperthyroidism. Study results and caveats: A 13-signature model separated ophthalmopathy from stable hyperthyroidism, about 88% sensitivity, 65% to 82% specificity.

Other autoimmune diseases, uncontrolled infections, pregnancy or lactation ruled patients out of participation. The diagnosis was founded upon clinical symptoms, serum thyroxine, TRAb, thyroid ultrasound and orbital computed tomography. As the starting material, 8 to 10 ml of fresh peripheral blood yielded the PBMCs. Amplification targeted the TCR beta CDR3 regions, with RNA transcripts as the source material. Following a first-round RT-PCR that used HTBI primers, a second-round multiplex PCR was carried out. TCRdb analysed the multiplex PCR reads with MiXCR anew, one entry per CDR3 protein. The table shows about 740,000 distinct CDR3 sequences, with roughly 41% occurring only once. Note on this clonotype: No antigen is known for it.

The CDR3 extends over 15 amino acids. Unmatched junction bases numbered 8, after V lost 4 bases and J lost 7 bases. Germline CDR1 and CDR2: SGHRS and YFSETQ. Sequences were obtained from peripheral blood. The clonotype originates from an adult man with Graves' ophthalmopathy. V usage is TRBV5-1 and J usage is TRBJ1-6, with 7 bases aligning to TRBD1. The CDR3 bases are TGCGCCAGCAGCGTTGCCGGGACAGCGAATTCACCCCTCCACTTT. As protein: CASSVAGTANSPLHF.